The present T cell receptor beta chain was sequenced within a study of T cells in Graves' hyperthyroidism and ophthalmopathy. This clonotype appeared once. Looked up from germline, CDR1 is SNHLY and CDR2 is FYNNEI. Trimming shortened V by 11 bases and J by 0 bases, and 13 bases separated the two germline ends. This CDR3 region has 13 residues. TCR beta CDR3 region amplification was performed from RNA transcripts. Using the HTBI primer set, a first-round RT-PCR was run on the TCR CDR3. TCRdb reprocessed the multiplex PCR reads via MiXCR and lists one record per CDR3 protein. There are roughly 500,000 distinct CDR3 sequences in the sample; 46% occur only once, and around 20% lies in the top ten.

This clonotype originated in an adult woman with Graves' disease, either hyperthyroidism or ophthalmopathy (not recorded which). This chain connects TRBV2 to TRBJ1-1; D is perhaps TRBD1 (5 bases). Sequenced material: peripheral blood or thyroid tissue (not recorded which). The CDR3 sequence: CAATGALNTEAFF. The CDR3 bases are TGTGCCGCGACCGGGGCCTTGAACACTGAAGCTTTCTTT.